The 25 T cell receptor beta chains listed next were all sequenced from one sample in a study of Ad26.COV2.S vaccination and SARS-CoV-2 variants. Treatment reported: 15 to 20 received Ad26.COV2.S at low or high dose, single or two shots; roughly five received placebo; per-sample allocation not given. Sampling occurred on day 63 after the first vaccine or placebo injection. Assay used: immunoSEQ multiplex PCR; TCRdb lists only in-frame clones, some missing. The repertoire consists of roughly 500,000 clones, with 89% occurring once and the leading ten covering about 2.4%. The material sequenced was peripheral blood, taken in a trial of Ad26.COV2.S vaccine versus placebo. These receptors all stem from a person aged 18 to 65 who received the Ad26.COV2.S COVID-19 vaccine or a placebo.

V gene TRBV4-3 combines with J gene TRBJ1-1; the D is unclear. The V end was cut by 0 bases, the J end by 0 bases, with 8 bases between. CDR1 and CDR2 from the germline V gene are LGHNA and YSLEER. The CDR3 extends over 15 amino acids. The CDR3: CASSQEGGLNTEAFF. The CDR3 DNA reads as TGCGCCAGCAGCCAAGAGGGTGGGCTGAACACTGAAGCTTTCTTT.

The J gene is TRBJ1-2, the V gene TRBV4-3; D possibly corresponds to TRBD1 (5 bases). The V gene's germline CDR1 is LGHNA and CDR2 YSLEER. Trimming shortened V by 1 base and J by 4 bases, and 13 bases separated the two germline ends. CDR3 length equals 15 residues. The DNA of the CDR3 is TGCGCCAGCAGCCAAGGTCCCAGGGCCTCCTATGGCTACACCTTC. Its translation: CASSQGPRASYGYTF.

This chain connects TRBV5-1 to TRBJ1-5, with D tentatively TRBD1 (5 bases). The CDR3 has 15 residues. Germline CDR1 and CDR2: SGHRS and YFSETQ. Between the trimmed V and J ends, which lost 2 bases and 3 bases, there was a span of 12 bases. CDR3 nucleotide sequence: TGCGCCAGCAGCTTTATCGGGGGTCCCAATCAGCCCCAGCATTTT. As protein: CASSFIGGPNQPQHF.

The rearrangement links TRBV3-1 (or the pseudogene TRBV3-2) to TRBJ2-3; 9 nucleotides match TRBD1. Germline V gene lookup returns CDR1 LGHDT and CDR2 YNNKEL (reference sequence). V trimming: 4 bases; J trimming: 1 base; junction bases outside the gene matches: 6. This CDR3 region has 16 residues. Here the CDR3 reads CASSPTGGGGTDTQYF. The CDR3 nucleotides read TGTGCCAGCAGCCCGACAGGGGGTGGGGGCACAGATACGCAGTATTTT.

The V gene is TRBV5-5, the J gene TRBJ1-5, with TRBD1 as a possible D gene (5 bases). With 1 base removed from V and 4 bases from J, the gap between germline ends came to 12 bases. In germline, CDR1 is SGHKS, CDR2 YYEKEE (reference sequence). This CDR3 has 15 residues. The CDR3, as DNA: TGTGCCAGCAGCTTGCAAGCAGGGTTAAATCAGCCCCAGCATTTT. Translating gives CASSLQAGLNQPQHF.

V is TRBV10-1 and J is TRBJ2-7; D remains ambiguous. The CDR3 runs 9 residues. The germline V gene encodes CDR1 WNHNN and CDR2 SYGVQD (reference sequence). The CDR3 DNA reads TGCGCCAGCAGTGAGTCCGAAAACGTC. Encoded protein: CASSESENV.

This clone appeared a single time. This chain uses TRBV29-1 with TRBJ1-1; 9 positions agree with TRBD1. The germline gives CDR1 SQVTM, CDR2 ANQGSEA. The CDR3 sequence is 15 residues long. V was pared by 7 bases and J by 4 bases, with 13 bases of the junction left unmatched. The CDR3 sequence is CSALQGASGVTEAFF. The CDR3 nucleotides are TGCAGCGCTTTACAGGGGGCGAGCGGTGTCACTGAAGCTTTCTTT.

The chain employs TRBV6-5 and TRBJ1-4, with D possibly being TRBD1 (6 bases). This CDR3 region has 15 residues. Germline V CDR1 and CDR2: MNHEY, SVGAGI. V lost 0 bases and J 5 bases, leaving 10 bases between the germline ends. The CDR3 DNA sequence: TGTGCCAGCAGTTACTCCCGACAGGAGAATGAAAAACTGTTTTTT. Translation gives CASSYSRQENEKLFF.

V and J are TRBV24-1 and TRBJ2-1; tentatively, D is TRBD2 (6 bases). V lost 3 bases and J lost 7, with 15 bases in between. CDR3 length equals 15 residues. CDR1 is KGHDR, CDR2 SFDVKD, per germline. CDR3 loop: CATSDSAGGWNEQFF. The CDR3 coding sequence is TGTGCCACCAGTGATAGCGCCGGAGGGTGGAATGAGCAGTTCTTC.

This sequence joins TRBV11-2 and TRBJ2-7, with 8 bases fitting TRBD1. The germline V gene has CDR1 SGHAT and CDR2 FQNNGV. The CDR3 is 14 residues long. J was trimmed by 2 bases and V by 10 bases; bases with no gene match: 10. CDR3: CATRRGDRPYEQYF. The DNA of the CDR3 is TGTGCCACACGTAGGGGGGACAGGCCCTACGAGCAGTACTTC.

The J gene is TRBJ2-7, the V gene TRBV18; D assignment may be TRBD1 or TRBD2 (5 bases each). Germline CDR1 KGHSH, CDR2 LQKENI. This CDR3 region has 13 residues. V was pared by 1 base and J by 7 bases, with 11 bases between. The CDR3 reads CASSPRDPGEQYV. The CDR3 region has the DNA TGTGCCAGCTCACCACGGGACCCTGGGGAGCAGTACGTC.

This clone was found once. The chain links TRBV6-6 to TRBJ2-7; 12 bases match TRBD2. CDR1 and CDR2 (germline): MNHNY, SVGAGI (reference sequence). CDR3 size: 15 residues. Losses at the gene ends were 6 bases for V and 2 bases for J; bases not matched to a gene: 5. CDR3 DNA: TGTGCCAGCAGCCGTACTAGCGGGGGGACCTACGAGCAGTACGTC. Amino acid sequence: CASSRTSGGTYEQYV.

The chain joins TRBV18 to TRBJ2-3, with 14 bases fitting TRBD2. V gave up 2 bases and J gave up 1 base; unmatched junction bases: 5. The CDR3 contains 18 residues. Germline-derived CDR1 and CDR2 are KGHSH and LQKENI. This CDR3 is CASSPETSGRVRTDTQYF. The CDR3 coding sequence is TGTGCCAGCTCACCAGAGACTAGCGGGAGGGTTCGCACAGATACGCAGTATTTT.

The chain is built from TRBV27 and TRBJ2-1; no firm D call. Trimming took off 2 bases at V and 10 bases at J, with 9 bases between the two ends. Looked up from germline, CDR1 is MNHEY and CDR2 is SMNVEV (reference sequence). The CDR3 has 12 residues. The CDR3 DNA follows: TGTGCCAGCAGTTTAATCACCGGGGAGCAGTTCTTC. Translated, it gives CASSLITGEQFF.

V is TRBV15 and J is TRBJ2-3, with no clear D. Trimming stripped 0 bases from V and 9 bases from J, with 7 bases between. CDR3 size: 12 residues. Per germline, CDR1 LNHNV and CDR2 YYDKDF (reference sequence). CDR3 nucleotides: TGTGCCACCAGCAGAGATAAGAAAACGCAGTATTTT. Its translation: CATSRDKKTQYF.

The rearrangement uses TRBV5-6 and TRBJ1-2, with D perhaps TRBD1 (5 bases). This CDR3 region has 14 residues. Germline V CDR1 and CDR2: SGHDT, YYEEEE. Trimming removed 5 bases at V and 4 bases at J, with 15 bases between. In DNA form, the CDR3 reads TGTGCCAGCAGATCAACAGGTTCCGGCTATGGCTACACCTTC. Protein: CASRSTGSGYGYTF.

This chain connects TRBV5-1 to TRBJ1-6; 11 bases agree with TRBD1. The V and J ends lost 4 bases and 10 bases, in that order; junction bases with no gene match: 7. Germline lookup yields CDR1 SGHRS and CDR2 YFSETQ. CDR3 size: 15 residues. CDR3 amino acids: CASSPRTGGWSPLHF. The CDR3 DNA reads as TGCGCCAGCAGCCCAAGGACAGGGGGCTGGTCACCCCTCCACTTT. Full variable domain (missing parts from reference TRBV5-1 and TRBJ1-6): KAGVTQTPRYLIKTRGQQVTLSCSPISGHRSVSWYQQTPGQGLQFLFEYFSETQRNKGNFPGRFSGRQFSNSRSEMNVSTLELGDSALYLCASSPRTGGWSPLHFGNGTRLTVT.

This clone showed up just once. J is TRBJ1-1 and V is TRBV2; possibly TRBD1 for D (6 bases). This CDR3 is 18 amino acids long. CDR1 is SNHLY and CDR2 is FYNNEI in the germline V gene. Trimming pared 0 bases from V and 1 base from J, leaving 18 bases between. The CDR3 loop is CASSEAGGQPFRNTEAFF. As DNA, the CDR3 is TGTGCCAGCAGTGAAGCAGGAGGACAGCCTTTTAGGAACACTGAAGCTTTCTTT. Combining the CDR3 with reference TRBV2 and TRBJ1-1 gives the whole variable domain EPEVTQTPSHQVTQMGQEVILRCVPISNHLYFYWYRQILGQKVEFLVSFYNNEISEKSEIFDDQFSVERPDGSNFTLKIRSTKLEDSAMYFCASSEAGGQPFRNTEAFFGQGTRLTVV.

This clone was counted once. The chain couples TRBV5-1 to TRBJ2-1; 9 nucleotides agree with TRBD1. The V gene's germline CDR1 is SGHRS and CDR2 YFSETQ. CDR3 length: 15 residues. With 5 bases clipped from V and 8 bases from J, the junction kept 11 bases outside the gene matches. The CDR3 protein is CASRASGTGTDEQFF. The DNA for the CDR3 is TGCGCCAGCAGAGCCTCCGGGACAGGGACGGATGAGCAGTTCTTC.

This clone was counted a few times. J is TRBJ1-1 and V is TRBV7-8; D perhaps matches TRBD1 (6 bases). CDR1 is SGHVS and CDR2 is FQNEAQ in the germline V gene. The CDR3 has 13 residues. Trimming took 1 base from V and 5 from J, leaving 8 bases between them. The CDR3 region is CASSLDRETEAFF. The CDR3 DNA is TGTGCCAGCAGCTTAGACAGGGAAACTGAAGCTTTCTTT.

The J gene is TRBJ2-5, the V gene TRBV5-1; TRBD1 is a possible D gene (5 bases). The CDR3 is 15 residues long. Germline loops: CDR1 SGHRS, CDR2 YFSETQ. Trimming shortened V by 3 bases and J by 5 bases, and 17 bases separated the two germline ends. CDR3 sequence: CASSSILGPGETQYF. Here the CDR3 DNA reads TGCGCCAGCAGCTCAATCCTCGGCCCAGGGGAGACCCAGTACTTC.

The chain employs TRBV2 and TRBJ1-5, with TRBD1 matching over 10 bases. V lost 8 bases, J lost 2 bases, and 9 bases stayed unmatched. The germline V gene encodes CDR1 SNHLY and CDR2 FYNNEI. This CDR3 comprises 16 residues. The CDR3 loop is CASGGQGTIGNQPQHF. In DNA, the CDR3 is TGTGCCAGCGGGGGACAGGGGACTATTGGCAATCAGCCCCAGCATTTT.

This CDR3 reads CASSVWTSGQHSGANVLTF. In nucleotides, the CDR3 is TGTGCCAGCAGCGTGTGGACTAGCGGGCAACACTCTGGGGCCAACGTCCTGACTTTC. The genes are TRBV9 and TRBJ2-6; 11 bases agree with TRBD2. The CDR3 extends over 19 amino acids. The germline CDR1 and CDR2 sequences are SGDLS and YYNGEE. Unmatched junction bases numbered 7, after V lost 2 bases and J lost 0 bases.

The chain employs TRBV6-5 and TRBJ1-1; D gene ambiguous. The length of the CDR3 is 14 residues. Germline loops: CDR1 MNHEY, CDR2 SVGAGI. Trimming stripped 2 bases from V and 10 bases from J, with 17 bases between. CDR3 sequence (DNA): TGTGCCAGCAGTTACACACAAGAGGGCGTGGGAGCTTTCTTT. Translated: CASSYTQEGVGAFF.

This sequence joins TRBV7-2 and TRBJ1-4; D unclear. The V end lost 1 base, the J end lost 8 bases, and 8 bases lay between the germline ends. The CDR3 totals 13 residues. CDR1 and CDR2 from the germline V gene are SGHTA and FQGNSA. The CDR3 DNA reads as TGTGCCAGCAGCTTAGTTTTGGGAGAAAAACTGTTTTTT. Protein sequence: CASSLVLGEKLFF.